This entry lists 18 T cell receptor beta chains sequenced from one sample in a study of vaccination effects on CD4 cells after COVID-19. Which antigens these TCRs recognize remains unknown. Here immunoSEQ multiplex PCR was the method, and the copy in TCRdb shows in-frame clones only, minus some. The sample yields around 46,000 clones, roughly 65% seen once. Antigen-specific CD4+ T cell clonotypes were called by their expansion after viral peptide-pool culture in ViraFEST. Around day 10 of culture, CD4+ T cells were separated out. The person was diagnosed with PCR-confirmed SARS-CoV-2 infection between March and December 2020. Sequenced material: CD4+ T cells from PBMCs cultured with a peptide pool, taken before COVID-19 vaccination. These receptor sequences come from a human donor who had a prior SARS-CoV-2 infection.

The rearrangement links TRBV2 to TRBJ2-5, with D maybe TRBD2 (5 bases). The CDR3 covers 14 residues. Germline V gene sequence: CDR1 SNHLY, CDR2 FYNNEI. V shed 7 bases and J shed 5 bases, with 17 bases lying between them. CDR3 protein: CASNRLIFEETQYF. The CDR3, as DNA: TGTGCCAGCAACCGACTAATTTTCGAGGAGACCCAGTACTTC.

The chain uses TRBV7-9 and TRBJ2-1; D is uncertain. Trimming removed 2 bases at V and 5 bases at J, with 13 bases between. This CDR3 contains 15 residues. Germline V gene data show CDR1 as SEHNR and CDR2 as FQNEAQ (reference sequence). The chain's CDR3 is CASSLILAANNEQFF. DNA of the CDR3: TGTGCCAGCAGCTTAATTTTGGCAGCGAACAATGAGCAGTTCTTC.

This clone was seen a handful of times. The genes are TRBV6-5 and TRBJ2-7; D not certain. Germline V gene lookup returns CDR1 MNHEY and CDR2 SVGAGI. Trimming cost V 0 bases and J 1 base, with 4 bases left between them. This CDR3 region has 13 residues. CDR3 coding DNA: TGTGCCAGCAGTTACTCTGGGTCCTACGAGCAGTACTTC. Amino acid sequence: CASSYSGSYEQYF.

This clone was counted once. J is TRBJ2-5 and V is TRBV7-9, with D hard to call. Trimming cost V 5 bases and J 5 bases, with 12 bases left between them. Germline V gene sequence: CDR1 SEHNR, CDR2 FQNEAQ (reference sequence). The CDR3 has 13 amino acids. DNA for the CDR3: TGTGCCAGCAGCCCGTCCTTAGGGGAGACCCAGTACTTC. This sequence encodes CASSPSLGETQYF.

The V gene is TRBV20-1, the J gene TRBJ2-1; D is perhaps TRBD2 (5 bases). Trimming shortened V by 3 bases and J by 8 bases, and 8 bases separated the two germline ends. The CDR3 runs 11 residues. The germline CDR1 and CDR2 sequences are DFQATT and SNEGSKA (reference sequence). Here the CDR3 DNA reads TGCAGTGCTAGCGGGGAGCATGAGCAGTTCTTC. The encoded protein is CSASGEHEQFF.

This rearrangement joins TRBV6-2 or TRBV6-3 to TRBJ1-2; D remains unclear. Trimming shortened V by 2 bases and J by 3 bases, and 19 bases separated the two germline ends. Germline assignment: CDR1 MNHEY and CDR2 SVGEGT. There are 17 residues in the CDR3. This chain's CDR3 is CASSYRPGRGAYYGYTF. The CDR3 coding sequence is TGTGCCAGCAGTTACCGGCCCGGGAGAGGCGCCTACTATGGCTACACCTTC.

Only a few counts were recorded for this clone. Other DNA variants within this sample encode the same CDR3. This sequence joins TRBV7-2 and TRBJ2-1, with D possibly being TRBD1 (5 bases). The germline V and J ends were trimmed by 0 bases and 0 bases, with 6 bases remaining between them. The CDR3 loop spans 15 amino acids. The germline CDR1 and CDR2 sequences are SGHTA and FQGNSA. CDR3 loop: CASSLAGVSYNEQFF. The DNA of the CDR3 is TGTGCCAGCAGCTTAGCAGGGGTCTCCTACAATGAGCAGTTCTTC.

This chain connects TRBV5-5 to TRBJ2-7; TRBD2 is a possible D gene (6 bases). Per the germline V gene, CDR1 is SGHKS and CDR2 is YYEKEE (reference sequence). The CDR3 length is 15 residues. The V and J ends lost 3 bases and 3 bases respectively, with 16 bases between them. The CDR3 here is CASSWDFRGYYEQYF. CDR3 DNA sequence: TGTGCCAGCAGCTGGGACTTCAGAGGGTACTACGAGCAGTACTTC.

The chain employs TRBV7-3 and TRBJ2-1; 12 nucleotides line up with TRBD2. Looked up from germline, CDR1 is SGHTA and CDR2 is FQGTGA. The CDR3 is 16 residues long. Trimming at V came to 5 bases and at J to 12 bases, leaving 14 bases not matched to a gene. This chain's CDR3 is CASSPTPASGRAGQFF. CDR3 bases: TGTGCCAGCAGCCCAACGCCCGCTAGCGGGAGGGCAGGGCAGTTCTTC. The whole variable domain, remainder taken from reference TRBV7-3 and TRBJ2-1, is GAGVSQTPSNKVTEKGKYVELRCDPISGHTALYWYRQSLGQGPEFLIYFQGTGAADDSGLPNDRFFAVRPEGSVSTLKIQRTERGDSAVYLCASSPTPASGRAGQFFGPGTRLTVL.

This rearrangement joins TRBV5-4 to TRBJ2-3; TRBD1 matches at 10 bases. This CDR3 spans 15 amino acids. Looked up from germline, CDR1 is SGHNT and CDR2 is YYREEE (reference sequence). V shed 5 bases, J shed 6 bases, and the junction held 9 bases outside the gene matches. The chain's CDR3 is CASRPQGQGVDTQYF. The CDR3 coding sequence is TGTGCCAGCAGACCTCAAGGACAGGGGGTGGATACGCAGTATTTT.

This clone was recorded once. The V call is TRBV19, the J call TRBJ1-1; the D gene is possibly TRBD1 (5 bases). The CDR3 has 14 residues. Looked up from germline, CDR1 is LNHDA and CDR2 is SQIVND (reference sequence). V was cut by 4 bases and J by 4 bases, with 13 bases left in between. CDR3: CASSRGWGSTEAFF. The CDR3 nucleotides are TGTGCCAGTAGTAGGGGTTGGGGGTCCACTGAAGCTTTCTTT. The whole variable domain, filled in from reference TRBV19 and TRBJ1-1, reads DGGITQSPKYLFRKEGQNVTLSCEQNLNHDAMYWYRQDPGQGLRLIYYSQIVNDFQKGDIAEGYSVSREKKESFPLTVTSAQKNPTAFYLCASSRGWGSTEAFFGQGTRLTVV.

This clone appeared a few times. CDR3 nucleotides: TGTGCCAGCAGTTATCGGCTTAACTATGGCTACACCTTC. Protein: CASSYRLNYGYTF. The chain combines TRBV27 with TRBJ1-2; D is undetermined. The CDR3 is 13 residues long. Trimming removed 4 bases from V and 1 base from J, with 7 bases in between. Germline V gene lookup returns CDR1 MNHEY and CDR2 SMNVEV (reference sequence).

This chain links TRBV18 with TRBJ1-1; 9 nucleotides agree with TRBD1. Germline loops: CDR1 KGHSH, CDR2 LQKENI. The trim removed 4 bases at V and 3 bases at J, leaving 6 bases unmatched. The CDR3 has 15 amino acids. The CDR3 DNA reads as TGTGCCAGCTCACGCCGACAGGGGGGGCACACTGAAGCTTTCTTT. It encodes CASSRRQGGHTEAFF.

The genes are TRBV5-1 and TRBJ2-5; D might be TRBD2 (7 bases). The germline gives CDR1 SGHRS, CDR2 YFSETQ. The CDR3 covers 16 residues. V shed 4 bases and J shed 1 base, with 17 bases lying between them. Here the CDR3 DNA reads TGCGCCAGCAGCCCGGGTGGGGGGGGCTTCCAAGAGACCCAGTACTTC. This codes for CASSPGGGGFQETQYF.

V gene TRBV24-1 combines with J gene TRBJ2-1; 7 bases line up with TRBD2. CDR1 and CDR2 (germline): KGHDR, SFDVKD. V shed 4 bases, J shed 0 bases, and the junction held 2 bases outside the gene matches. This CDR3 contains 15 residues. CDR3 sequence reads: CATSDSGGSYNEQFF. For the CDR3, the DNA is TGTGCCACCAGTGACTCGGGAGGCTCCTACAATGAGCAGTTCTTC.

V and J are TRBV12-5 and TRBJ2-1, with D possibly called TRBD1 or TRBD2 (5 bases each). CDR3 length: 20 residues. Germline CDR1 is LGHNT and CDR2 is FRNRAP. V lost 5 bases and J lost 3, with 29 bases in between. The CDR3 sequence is CASGVKASVEWGTHYNEQFF. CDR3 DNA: TGTGCTAGTGGTGTTAAGGCTTCCGTTGAATGGGGGACCCACTACAATGAGCAGTTCTTC.

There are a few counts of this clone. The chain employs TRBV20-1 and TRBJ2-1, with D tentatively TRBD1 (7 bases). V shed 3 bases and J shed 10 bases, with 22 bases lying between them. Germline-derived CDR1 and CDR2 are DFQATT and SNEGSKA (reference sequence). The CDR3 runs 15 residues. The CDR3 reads CSASGAGQRSREQFF. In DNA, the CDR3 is TGCAGTGCTAGTGGGGCGGGACAGAGGTCAAGGGAGCAGTTCTTC.

CDR3 amino acids: CASSLASGGYTEAFF. CDR3 DNA: TGTGCCAGCAGCTTAGCTTCCGGGGGGTACACTGAAGCTTTCTTT. The V gene is TRBV7-8, the J gene TRBJ1-1; D might be TRBD1 (5 bases). V lost 0 bases and J lost 3, with 11 bases in between. The CDR3 covers 15 residues. Germline CDR1 and CDR2: SGHVS and FQNEAQ.